The T cell receptor beta chain described here comes from a study of blood T cell repertoires in COVID-19. Study in general: The study drew acute and convalescent COVID-19 samples from the United States, Italy and Spain. PBMCs, B-cell-depleted T cells, or T cells provided the cDNA or gDNA that made up the material.

Source study methods: Amplification from reference gene primers served as the basis for estimated nucleated cell counts. Sequencing used immunoSEQ multiplex PCR; TCRdb keeps in-frame clones, though not all of them. V, J and clone size are taken as reported in that table, and D and trimming were inferred from the DNA itself. The repertoire holds fewer than 250,000 clones, with about nine tenths as singletons. The germline CDR1 and CDR2 sequences are SGHVS and FQNEAQ. The CDR3 consists of 13 residues. V dropped 7 bases and J dropped 2 bases, with 11 bases sitting between them. The sequencing input was peripheral blood. The source of this sequence is a woman aged 60-70 years with acute or convalescent COVID-19. The chain is built from TRBV7-8 and TRBJ1-1; D perhaps matches TRBD1 (5 bases). CDR3 residues: CASILGGNTEAFF. Here the CDR3 DNA reads TGTGCCAGCATCCTCGGGGGTAACACTGAAGCTTTCTTT.